These T cell receptor beta chains were read from a single sample in a study of spatial heterogeneity in lung cancer. MiXCR, run by TCRdb on the 5' RACE reads, gives a single entry per CDR3 protein. The table lists some 83,000 distinct CDR3 sequences, approximately 21% of them singletons. Sequenced material: PBMCs, taken at surgery. These receptors were taken from a male donor with early-stage non-small cell lung cancer. Both conserved end residues are part of each CDR3. The order of the fields is D gene, J gene, clone size, V gene, CDR3 length, CDR3 protein, CDR3 DNA. The D gene is left open where the match is weak. Only some rows state a clone size, as once, few, many or a class for expanded clones.

d_gene: TRBD2; j_gene: TRBJ2-2; abundance: many; v_gene: TRBV11-2; len: 15; CDR3aa: CASSETSGYTGELFF; CDR3nt: TGTGCCAGCAGCGAGACTAGCGGTTACACCGGGGAGCTGTTTTTT
d_gene: NA; j_gene: TRBJ2-1; abundance: NA; v_gene: TRBV7-2; len: 12; CDR3aa: CASSPHRHEQFF; CDR3nt: TGTGCCAGCAGCCCCCACCGACATGAGCAGTTCTTC
d_gene: NA; j_gene: TRBJ2-7; abundance: many; v_gene: TRBV5-5; len: 15; CDR3aa: CASSSGLGIRYEQYF; CDR3nt: TGTGCCAGCAGTTCCGGGCTGGGGATTCGATACGAGCAGTACTTC
d_gene: NA; j_gene: TRBJ1-6; abundance: NA; v_gene: TRBV2; len: 17; CDR3aa: CASSENGLFNVNSPLHF; CDR3nt: TGTGCCAGCAGTGAAAATGGGCTCTTTAATGTAAATTCACCCCTCCACTTT
d_gene: NA; j_gene: TRBJ2-6; abundance: many; v_gene: TRBV24-1; len: 16; CDR3aa: CATSDPNRDGANVLTF; CDR3nt: TGTGCCACCAGTGACCCCAACAGGGATGGGGCCAACGTCCTGACTTTC
d_gene: TRBD1; j_gene: TRBJ2-7; abundance: NA; v_gene: TRBV3-1; len: 14; CDR3aa: CASSQGQGVGEQYF; CDR3nt: TGTGCCAGCAGCCAAGGACAGGGAGTTGGCGAGCAGTACTTC
d_gene: NA; j_gene: TRBJ1-3; abundance: few; v_gene: TRBV9; len: 15; CDR3aa: CASSPQGSSGNTIYF; CDR3nt: TGTGCCAGCAGCCCTCAGGGGAGCTCTGGAAACACCATATATTTT
d_gene: NA; j_gene: TRBJ2-7; abundance: NA; v_gene: TRBV7-2; len: 15; CDR3aa: CASSQKSITGHEQYF; CDR3nt: TGTGCCAGCAGCCAGAAAAGCATAACAGGGCACGAGCAGTACTTC
d_gene: NA; j_gene: TRBJ2-7; abundance: few; v_gene: TRBV11-3; len: 12; CDR3aa: CASSTPFNEQYF; CDR3nt: TGTGCCAGCAGCACCCCATTCAACGAGCAGTACTTC
d_gene: NA; j_gene: TRBJ2-3; abundance: NA; v_gene: TRBV7-7; len: 18; CDR3aa: CASSQTSFRDTSTDTQYF; CDR3nt: TGTGCTAGCAGCCAGACTTCTTTTCGCGACACTAGCACAGATACGCAGTATTTT
d_gene: TRBD2; j_gene: TRBJ2-1; abundance: few; v_gene: TRBV2; len: 14; CDR3aa: CATHRLAGVNEQFF; CDR3nt: TGTGCCACCCACAGGCTAGCGGGGGTTAATGAGCAGTTCTTC
d_gene: NA; j_gene: TRBJ1-3; abundance: few; v_gene: TRBV20-1; len: 12; CDR3aa: CSAMASGNTIYF; CDR3nt: TGCAGTGCGATGGCCTCTGGAAACACCATATATTTT
d_gene: TRBD2; j_gene: TRBJ2-1; abundance: many; v_gene: TRBV20-1; len: 14; CDR3aa: CSASSSGSREEQFF; CDR3nt: TGCAGTGCTAGCTCTAGCGGGAGTCGAGAGGAGCAGTTCTTC
d_gene: NA; j_gene: TRBJ2-7; abundance: few; v_gene: TRBV28; len: 14; CDR3aa: CASSLAGQAAEQYF; CDR3nt: TGTGCCAGCAGTTTAGCCGGGCAGGCTGCCGAGCAGTACTTC
d_gene: TRBD2; j_gene: TRBJ2-7; abundance: few; v_gene: TRBV28; len: 18; CDR3aa: CATNPGTSGSGAYEEQYF; CDR3nt: TGTGCCACGAACCCCGGGACTAGCGGGAGTGGGGCCTACGAAGAGCAGTACTTC
d_gene: NA; j_gene: TRBJ2-1; abundance: NA; v_gene: TRBV28; len: 15; CDR3aa: CASSRGGRSYNEQFF; CDR3nt: TGTGCCAGCAGCAGGGGGGGGCGGAGTTACAATGAGCAGTTCTTC
d_gene: NA; j_gene: TRBJ2-3; abundance: many; v_gene: TRBV7-3; len: 14; CDR3aa: CASSPHPGTDTQYF; CDR3nt: TGTGCCAGCAGCCCCCACCCCGGAACAGATACGCAGTATTTT
d_gene: TRBD2; j_gene: TRBJ2-5; abundance: few; v_gene: TRBV5-5; len: 15; CDR3aa: CASSWGLAASETQYF; CDR3nt: TGTGCCAGCAGCTGGGGACTAGCGGCTTCGGAGACCCAGTACTTC
d_gene: TRBD2; j_gene: TRBJ2-7; abundance: few; v_gene: TRBV7-2; len: 15; CDR3aa: CASSPPGRGAYEQYF; CDR3nt: TGTGCCAGCAGCCCGCCGGGACGGGGGGCCTACGAGCAGTACTTC
d_gene: NA; j_gene: TRBJ2-7; abundance: NA; v_gene: TRBV5-1; len: 13; CDR3aa: CASRSEVFNEQYF; CDR3nt: TGCGCCAGCAGGTCAGAGGTATTCAACGAGCAGTACTTC
d_gene: NA; j_gene: TRBJ2-5; abundance: many; v_gene: TRBV29-1; len: 10; CDR3aa: CSGQGETQYF; CDR3nt: TGCAGCGGTCAGGGAGAGACCCAGTACTTC